This paragraph reports one TCR beta chain. The target antigen is unknown. TCRdb independently ran MiXCR on the 5' RACE reads; one entry per CDR3 protein. The table shows 1.5 million to 2 million distinct CDR3 sequences, with under 35% occurring only once. This sample is part of a study of identical twins. Whole-study results and caveats: Out-of-frame alpha sequences common to twins exhibited an excess of low generation probability. Insertions were fewer in abundant cord blood beta clonotypes, whereas memory repertoires showed none of this pattern.

Trimming took 5 bases from V and 8 from J, leaving 16 bases between them. The CDR3 sequence is 15 residues long. The germline V gene encodes CDR1 MGHDK and CDR2 SYGVNS. Material for sequencing was cord blood. V is TRBV25-1 and J is TRBJ1-6, with D perhaps matching TRBD1 (5 bases). This clonotype was sampled from a newborn girl in good health. CDR3 bases: TGTGCCAGCAGTAAATGGGGCGGGAGTGATTCACCCCTCCACTTT. This sequence encodes CASSKWGGSDSPLHF.